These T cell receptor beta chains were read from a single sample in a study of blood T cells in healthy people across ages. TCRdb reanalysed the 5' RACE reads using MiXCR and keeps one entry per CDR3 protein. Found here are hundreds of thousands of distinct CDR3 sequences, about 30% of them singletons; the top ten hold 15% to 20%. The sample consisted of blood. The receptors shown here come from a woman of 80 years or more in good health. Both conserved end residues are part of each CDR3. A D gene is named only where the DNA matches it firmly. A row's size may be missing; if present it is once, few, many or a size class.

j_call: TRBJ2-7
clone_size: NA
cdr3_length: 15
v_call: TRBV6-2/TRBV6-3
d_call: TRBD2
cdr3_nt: TGTGCCAGCAGTTACATCGGCGGGGGCTCCTACGAGCAGTACTTC
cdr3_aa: CASSYIGGGSYEQYF

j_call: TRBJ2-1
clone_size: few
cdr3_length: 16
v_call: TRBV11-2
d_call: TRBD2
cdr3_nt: TGTGCCAGCAGCCAAATGGGGGGGGGCTCCTACAATGAGCAGTTCTTC
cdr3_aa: CASSQMGGGSYNEQFF

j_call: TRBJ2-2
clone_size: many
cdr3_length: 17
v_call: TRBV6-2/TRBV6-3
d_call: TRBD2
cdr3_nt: TGTGCCAGCAGTTACATGGCTAGCGGGGGAAGCACCGGGGAGCTGTTTTTT
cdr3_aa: CASSYMASGGSTGELFF

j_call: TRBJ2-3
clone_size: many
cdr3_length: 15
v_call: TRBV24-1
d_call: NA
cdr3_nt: TGTGCCACCAGTGACCAGGGCCTCTCCACAGATACGCAGTATTTT
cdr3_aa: CATSDQGLSTDTQYF

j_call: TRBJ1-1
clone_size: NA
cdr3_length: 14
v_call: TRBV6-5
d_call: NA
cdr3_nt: TGTGCCAGCAGTTACGGGGGGCCGGACACTGAAGCTTTCTTT
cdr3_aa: CASSYGGPDTEAFF

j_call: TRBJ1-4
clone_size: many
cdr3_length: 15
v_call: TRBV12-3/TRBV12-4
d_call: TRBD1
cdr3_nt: TGTGCCAGCAGTCAGATCGACAGGGATGGTGAAAAACTGTTTTTT
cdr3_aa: CASSQIDRDGEKLFF

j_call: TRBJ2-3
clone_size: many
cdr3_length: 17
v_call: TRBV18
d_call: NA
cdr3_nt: TGTGCCAGCTCACCTTGGAGCGACCCACAAGCGGCCGATACGCAGTATTTT
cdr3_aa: CASSPWSDPQAADTQYF

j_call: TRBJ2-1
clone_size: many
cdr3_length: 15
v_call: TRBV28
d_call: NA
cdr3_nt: TGTGCCAGCCAGAGACAGTTTAGCTCCTACAATGAGCAGTTCTTC
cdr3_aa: CASQRQFSSYNEQFF

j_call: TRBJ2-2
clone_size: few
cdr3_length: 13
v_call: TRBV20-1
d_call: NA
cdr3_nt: TGCAGTGCTAGAGAAGCGCTGACCGGGGAGCTGTTTTTT
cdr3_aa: CSAREALTGELFF

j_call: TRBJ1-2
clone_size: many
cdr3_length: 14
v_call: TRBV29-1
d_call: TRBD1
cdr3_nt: TGCAGCGTAGTCCTTACCCAGGGGGTTTATGGCTACACCTTC
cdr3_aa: CSVVLTQGVYGYTF

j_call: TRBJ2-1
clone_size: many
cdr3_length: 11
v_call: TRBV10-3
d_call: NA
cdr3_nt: TGTGAGGGCGGGGGCCTCAATGAGCAGTTCTTC
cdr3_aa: CEGGGLNEQFF

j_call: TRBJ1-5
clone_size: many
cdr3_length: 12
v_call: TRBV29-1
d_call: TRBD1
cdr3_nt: TGCAGCGTACAGGGGGACGGGCAGCCCCAGCATTTT
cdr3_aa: CSVQGDGQPQHF

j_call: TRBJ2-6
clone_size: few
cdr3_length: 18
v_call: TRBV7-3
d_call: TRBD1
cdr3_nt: TGTGCCAGCAGCTTAGAGCGACAGGGTCGAGGAGGGGCCAACGTCCTGACTTTC
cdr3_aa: CASSLERQGRGGANVLTF

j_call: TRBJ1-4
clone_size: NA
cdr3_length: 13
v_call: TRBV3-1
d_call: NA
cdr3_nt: TGTGCCAGCAGCCAACGATACAGGGAAAAACTGTTTTTT
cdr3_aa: CASSQRYREKLFF

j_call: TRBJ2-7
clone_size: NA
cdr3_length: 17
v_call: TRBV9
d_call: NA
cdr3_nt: TGTGCCAGCAGCCCACATCCCGCCGGGACTGGGCTCGGAGAGCAGTACTTC
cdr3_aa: CASSPHPAGTGLGEQYF

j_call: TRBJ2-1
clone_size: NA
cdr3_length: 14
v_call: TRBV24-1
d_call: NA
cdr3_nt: TGTGCCACCAGTGATCAGCAGGGTTACAATGAGCAGTTCTTC
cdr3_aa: CATSDQQGYNEQFF

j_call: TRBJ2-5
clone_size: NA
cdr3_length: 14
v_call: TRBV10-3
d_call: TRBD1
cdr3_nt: TGTGCCATCAGGGGCTCAACCAGGGGGGAGACCCAGTACTTC
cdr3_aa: CAIRGSTRGETQYF

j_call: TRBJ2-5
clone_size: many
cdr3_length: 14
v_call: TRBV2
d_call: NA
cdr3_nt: TGTGCCAGCAGTTTTTTCTCGGCTGGGGAGACCCAGTACTTC
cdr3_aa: CASSFFSAGETQYF

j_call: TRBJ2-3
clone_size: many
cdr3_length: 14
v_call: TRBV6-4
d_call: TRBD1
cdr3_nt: TGTGCCAGCAGTGAACAGGGGGCAGCAGATACGCAGTATTTT
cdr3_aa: CASSEQGAADTQYF

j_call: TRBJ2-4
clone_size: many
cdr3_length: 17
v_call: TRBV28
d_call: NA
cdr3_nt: TGTGCCAGCAGTGGGGTCGGCAGCCTGGCTTCCAAAAACATTCAGTACTTC
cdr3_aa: CASSGVGSLASKNIQYF

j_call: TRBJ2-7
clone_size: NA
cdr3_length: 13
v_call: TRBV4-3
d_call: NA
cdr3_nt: TGCGCCAGCAGCCAAGAGGGGGGTGGCGAGCAGTACTTC
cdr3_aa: CASSQEGGGEQYF

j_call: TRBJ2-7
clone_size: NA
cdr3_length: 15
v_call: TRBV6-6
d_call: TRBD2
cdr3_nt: TGTGCCCGCAGTTTAGCGGGGGGGATGTCCAATGAGCAGTACTTC
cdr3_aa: CARSLAGGMSNEQYF

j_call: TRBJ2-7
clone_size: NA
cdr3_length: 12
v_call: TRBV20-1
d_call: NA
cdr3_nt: TGCAGTGCTGGGCATATGGACGGCGAGCAGTACTTC
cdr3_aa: CSAGHMDGEQYF

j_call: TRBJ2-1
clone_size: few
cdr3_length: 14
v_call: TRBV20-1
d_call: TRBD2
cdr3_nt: TGCAGTGCCGGGGCTAGCGGGCCCCTCAATGAGCAGTTCTTC
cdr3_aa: CSAGASGPLNEQFF

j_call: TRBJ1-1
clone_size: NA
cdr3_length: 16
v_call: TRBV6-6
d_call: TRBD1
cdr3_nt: TGTGCCAGCAGTTCCCGCCCCGTGACAGGGGGAACTGAAGCTTTCTTT
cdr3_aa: CASSSRPVTGGTEAFF

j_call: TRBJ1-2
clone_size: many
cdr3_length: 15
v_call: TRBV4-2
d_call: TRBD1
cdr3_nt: TGTGCCAGCAGCCAAGGTGGACAGGGGTTCTATGGCTACACCTTC
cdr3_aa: CASSQGGQGFYGYTF

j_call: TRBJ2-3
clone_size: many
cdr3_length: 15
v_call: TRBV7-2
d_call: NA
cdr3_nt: TGTGCCAGCAGCGCAAACGGGGGGCCCACAGATACGCAGTATTTT
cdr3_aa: CASSANGGPTDTQYF

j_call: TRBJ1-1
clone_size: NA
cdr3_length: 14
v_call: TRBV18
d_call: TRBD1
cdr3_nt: TGTGCCAGCTCCATTGGACAGGGAGTCACTGAAGCTTTCTTT
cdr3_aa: CASSIGQGVTEAFF

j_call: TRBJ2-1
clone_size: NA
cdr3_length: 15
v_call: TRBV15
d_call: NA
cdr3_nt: TGTGCCACCAGCAACTACCGGACGGAGGGTTTCGAACAGTTCTTC
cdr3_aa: CATSNYRTEGFEQFF

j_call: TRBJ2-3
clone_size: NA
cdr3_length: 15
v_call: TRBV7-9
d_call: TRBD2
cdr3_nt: TGTGCCAGCAGCGAGTCCTGGACTAGCATAGATACGCAGTATTTT
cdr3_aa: CASSESWTSIDTQYF

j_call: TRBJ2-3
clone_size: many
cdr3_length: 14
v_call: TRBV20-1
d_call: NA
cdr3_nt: TGCAGTGCTTCGATAGCCTCCCGGGGAGATACGCAGTATTTT
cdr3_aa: CSASIASRGDTQYF

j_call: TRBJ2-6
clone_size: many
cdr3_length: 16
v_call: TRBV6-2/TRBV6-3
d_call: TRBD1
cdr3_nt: TGTGCCAGCAGTTACAACAGGGGCTCTGGGGCCAACGTCCTGACTTTC
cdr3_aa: CASSYNRGSGANVLTF

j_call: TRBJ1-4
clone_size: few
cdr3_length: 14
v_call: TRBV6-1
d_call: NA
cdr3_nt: TGTGCCAGCAGGGAGGGGTCAACTAATGAAAAACTGTTTTTT
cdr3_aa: CASREGSTNEKLFF

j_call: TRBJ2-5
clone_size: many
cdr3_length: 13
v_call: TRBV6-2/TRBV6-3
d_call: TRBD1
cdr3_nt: TGTGCCAGCATCCAGACAGGGGTGGAGACCCAGTACTTC
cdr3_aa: CASIQTGVETQYF

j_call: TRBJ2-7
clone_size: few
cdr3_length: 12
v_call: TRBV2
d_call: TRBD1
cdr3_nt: TGTGCCAGCGCTAGACAGGGCTACGAGCAGTACTTC
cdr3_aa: CASARQGYEQYF

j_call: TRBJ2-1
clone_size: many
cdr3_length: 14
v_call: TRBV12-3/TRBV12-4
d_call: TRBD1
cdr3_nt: TGTGCCAGCAGTCTGACAGGGCCTTACAATGAGCAGTTCTTC
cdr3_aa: CASSLTGPYNEQFF

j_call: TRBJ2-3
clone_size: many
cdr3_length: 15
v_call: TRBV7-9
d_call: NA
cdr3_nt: TGTGCCAGCAGCTACAGGGTCGGTTGGACAGATACGCAGTATTTT
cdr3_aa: CASSYRVGWTDTQYF

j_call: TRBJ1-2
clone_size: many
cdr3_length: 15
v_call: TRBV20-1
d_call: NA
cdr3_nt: TGCAGTGCTAGAGATAGGTCGGGGCAGCTATATGGCTACACCTTC
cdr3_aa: CSARDRSGQLYGYTF

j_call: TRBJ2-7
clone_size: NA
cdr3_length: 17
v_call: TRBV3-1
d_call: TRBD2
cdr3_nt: TGTGCCAGCAGCCAAGATCGGGTAGCGGGGAAGAACAATGAGCAGTACTTC
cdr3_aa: CASSQDRVAGKNNEQYF

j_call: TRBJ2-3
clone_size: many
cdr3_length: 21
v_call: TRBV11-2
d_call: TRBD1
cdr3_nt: TGTGCCAGCAGCTTAGAGGGTCCCCCGGGACAGGGTTGGGCGACCACAGATACGCAGTATTTT
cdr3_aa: CASSLEGPPGQGWATTDTQYF

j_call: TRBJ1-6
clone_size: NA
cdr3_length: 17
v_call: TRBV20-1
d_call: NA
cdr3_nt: TGCAGTGCTAGCGCCAACAGACTACCGATCGATAATTCACCCCTCCACTTT
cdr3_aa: CSASANRLPIDNSPLHF

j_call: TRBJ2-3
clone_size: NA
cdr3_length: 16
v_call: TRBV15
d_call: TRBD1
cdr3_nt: TGTGCCACCAGCAGCTCTCGGGACAGGGATCCAGATACGCAGTATTTT
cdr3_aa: CATSSSRDRDPDTQYF

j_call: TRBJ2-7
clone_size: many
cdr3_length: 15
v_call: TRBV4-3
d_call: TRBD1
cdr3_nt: TGCGCCAGCAGCCAGGATACAGGGGTGGGCTACGAGCAGTACTTC
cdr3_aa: CASSQDTGVGYEQYF

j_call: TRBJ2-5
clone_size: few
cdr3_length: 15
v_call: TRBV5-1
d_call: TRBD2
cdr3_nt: TGCGCCAGCAGCTTGGTGGGCAGGGAGGGAGAGACCCAGTACTTC
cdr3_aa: CASSLVGREGETQYF

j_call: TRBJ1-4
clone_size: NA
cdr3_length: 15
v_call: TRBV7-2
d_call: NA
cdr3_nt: TGTGCCAGCAGCAGGGATTTCGGGACTAATGAAAAACTGTTTTTT
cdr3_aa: CASSRDFGTNEKLFF

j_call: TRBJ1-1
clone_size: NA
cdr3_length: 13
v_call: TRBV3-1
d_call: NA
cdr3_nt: TGTGCCAGCAACCTTCTTGGGGGGACTGAAGCTTTCTTT
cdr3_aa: CASNLLGGTEAFF

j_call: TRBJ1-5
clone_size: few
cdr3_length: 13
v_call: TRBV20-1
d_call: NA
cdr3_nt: TGCAGTGCTAGAGATCAGGCGAATCAGCCCCAGCATTTT
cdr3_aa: CSARDQANQPQHF

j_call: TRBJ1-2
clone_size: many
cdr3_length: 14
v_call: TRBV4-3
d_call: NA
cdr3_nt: TGCGCCAGCAGCCAAGTCGGAGGGAGCTATGGCTACACCTTC
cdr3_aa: CASSQVGGSYGYTF

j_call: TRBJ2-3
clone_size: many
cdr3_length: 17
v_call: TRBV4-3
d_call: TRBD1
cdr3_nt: TGCGCCAGCAGCCAAGAGTGGGGACAGGGAGGCACAGATACGCAGTATTTT
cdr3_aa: CASSQEWGQGGTDTQYF

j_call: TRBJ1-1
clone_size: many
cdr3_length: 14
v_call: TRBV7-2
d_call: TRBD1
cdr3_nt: TGTGCCAGCAGCTTGGGACAGGGTCGGACTGAAGCTTTCTTT
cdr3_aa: CASSLGQGRTEAFF

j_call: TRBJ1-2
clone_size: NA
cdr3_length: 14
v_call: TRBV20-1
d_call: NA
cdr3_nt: TGCAGTGCTAGATTCGGAGACCTAGGCTATGGCTACACCTTC
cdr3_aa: CSARFGDLGYGYTF

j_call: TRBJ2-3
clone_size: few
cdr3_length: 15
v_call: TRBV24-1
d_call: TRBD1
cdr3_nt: TGTGCCACCAGTGATTTGAACAGGGGCGCAGATACGCAGTATTTT
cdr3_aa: CATSDLNRGADTQYF

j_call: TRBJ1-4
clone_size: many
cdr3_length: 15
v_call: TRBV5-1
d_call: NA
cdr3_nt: TGCGCCAGCAGCTTGGCCAGGGACCCTAATGAAAAACTGTTTTTT
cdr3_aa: CASSLARDPNEKLFF

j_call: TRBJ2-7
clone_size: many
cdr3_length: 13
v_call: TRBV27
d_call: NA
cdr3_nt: TGTGCCAGCAGTCTTAGGAACAACTACGAGCAGTACTTC
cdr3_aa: CASSLRNNYEQYF

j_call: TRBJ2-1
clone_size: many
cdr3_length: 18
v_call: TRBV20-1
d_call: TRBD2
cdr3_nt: TGCAGTGCTAGAGACGCTTTTGGGACTAGCGGGGGGCTCGATGAGCAGTTCTTC
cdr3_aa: CSARDAFGTSGGLDEQFF

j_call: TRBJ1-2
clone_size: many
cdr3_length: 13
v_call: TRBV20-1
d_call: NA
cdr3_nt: TGCAGTGCGTGGTTCGGGGCAGGGGATGGCTACACCTTC
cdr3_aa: CSAWFGAGDGYTF

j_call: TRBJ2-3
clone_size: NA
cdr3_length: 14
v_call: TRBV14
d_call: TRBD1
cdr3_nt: TGTGCCAACAGCCGAGGACAGGTGACAGATACGCAGTATTTT
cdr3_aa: CANSRGQVTDTQYF